The clone carrying this TCR beta chain was seen ten or more times. It was RNA transcripts that yielded the amplified TCR beta CDR3 regions. A first-round RT-PCR of the TCR CDR3 used the HTBI primer set. TCRdb analysed the multiplex PCR reads with MiXCR anew, one entry per CDR3 protein. The sample holds over 350,000 distinct CDR3 sequences; more than 12% are singletons and the top ten take 25% to 30%. This specimen belongs to a study of T cells in Graves' hyperthyroidism and ophthalmopathy. Germline CDR1 reads MDHEN; CDR2 reads SYDVKM. The V gene lost 8 bases and the J gene lost 1 base, with 12 bases spanning the gap. This CDR3 is built from 14 residues.

This sequence was found in a man aged 45-60 years with Graves' ophthalmopathy. Sequenced material: blood. The V and J genes are TRBV28 and TRBJ1-5; D uncertain. The CDR3: CASDRRNSNQPQHF. CDR3 bases: TGTGCCAGCGACCGGCGGAACAGCAATCAGCCCCAGCATTTT.